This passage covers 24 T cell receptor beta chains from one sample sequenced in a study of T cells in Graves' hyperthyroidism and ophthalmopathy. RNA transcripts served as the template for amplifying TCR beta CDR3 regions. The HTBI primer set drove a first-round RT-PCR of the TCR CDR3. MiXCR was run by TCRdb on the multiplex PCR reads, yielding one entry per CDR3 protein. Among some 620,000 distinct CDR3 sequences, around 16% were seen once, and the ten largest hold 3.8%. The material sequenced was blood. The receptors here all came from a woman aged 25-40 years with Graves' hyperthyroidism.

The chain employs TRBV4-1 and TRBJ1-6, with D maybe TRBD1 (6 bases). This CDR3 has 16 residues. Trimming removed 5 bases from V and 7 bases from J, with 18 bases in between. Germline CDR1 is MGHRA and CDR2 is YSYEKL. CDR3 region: CASSGQIAGANSPLHF. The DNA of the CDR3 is TGCGCCAGCAGCGGCCAAATAGCAGGGGCGAATTCACCCCTCCACTTT.

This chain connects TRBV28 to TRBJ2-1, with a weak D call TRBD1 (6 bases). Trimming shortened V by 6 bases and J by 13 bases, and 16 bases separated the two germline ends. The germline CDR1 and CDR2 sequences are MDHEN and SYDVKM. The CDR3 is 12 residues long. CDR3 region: CASSLRAGVQFF. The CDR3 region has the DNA TGTGCCAGCAGCCTTAGGGCAGGGGTCCAGTTCTTC.

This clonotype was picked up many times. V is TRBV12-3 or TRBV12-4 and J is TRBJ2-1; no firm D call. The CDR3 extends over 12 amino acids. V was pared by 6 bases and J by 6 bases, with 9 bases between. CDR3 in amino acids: CASSPYSNEQFF. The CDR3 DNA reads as TGTGCCAGCAGCCCTTACTCCAATGAGCAGTTCTTC.

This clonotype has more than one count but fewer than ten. The CDR3 reads CSALQTGANYGYTF. CDR3 nucleotide sequence: TGCAGTGCTCTACAAACCGGGGCTAACTATGGCTACACCTTC. The chain is built from TRBV20-1 and TRBJ1-2; D not certain. The CDR3 runs 14 residues. Between the trimmed V and J ends, which lost 5 bases and 0 bases, there was a span of 13 bases. In germline, CDR1 is DFQATT, CDR2 SNEGSKA (reference sequence).

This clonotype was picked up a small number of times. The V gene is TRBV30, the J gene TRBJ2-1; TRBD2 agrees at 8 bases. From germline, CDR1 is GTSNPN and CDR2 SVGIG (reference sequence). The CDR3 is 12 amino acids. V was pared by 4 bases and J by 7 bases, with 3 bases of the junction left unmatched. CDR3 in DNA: TGTGCCTGGATAACTAGCGGTAATGAGCAGTTCTTC. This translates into CAWITSGNEQFF.

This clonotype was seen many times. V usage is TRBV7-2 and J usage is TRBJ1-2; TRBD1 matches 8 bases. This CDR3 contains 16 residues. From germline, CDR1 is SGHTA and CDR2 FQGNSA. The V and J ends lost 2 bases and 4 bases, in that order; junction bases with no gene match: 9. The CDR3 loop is CASSLRQGAHLYGYTF. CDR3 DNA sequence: TGTGCCAGCAGCTTAAGGCAGGGGGCGCATCTCTATGGCTACACCTTC. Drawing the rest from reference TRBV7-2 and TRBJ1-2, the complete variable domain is GAGVSQSPSNKVTEKGKDVELRCDPISGHTALYWYRQSLGQGLEFLIYFQGNSAPDKSGLPSDRFSAERTGGSVSTLTIQRTQQEDSAVYLCASSLRQGAHLYGYTFGSGTRLTVV.

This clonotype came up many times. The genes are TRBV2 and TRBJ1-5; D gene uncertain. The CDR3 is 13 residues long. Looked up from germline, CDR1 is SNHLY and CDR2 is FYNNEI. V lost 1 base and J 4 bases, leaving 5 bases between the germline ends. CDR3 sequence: CASSEGGNQPQHF. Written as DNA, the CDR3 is TGTGCCAGCAGTGAAGGGGGTAATCAGCCCCAGCATTTT.

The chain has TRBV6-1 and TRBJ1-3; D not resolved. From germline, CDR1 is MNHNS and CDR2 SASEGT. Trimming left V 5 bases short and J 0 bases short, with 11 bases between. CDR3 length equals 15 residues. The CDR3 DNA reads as TGTGCCAGCAGTCAACAAACATACTCTGGAAACACCATATATTTT. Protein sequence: CASSQQTYSGNTIYF.

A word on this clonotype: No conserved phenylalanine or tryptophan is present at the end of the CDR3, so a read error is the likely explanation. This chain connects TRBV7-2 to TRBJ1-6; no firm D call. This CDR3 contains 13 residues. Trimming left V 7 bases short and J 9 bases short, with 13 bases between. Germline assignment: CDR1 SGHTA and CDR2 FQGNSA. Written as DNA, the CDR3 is TGTGCCAGCAATCATCCGGGTGGTTCACCCCTCCACCTT. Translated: CASNHPGGSPLHL.

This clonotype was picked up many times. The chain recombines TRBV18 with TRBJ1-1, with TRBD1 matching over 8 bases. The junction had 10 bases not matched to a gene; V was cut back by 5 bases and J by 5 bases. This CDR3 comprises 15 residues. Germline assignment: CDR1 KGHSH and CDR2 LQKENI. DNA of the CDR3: TGTGCCAGCTCAACCTACAGGGGGGTGGAAACTGAAGCTTTCTTT. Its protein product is CASSTYRGVETEAFF.

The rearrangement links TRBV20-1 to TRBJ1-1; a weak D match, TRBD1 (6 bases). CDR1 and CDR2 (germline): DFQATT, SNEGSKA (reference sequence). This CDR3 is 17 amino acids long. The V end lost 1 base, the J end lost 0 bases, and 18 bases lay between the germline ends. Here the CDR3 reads CSARGFAQGRVNTEAFF. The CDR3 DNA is TGCAGTGCTAGAGGATTTGCGCAGGGGAGGGTGAACACTGAAGCTTTCTTT.

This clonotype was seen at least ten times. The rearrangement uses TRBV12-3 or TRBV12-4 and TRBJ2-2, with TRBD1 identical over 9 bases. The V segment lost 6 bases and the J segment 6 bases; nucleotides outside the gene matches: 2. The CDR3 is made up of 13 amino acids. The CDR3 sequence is CASRRTGAGELFF. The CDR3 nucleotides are TGTGCCAGCAGAAGGACAGGGGCCGGGGAGCTGTTTTTT.

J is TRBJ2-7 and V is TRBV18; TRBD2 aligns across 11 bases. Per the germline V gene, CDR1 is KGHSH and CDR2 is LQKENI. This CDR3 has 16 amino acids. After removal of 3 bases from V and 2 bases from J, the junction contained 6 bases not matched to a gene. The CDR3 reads CASSPLLAGETYEQYF. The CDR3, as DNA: TGTGCCAGCTCACCTTTACTAGCGGGAGAGACCTACGAGCAGTACTTC.

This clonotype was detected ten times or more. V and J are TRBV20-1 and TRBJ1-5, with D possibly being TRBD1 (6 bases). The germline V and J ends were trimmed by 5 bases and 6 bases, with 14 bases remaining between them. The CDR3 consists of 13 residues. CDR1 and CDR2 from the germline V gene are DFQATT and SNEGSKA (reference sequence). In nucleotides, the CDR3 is TGCAGTGCTGTCGGGACAAGGCTTCAGCCCCAGCATTTT. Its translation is CSAVGTRLQPQHF.

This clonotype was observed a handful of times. CDR3 in DNA: TGTGCCAGTAGTTCAAGCTCCATCAATCAGCCCCAGCATTTT. Translating gives CASSSSSINQPQHF. The chain combines TRBV19 with TRBJ1-5; D uncertain. Trimming removed 5 bases at V and 3 bases at J, with 11 bases between. CDR1 LNHDA and CDR2 SQIVND come from the germline V gene (reference sequence). This CDR3 has 14 amino acids.

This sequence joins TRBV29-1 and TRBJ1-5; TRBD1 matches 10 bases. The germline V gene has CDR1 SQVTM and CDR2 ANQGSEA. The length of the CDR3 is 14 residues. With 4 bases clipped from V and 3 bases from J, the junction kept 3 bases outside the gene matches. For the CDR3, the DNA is TGCAGCGTTGTTGGGACAGGGGTCAATCAGCCCCAGCATTTT. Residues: CSVVGTGVNQPQHF.

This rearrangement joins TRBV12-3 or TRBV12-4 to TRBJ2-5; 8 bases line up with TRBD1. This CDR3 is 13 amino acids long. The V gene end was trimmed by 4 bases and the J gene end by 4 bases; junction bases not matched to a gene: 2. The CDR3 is CASSSGGTETQYF. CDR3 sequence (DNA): TGTGCCAGCAGTTCAGGGGGCACAGAGACCCAGTACTTC.

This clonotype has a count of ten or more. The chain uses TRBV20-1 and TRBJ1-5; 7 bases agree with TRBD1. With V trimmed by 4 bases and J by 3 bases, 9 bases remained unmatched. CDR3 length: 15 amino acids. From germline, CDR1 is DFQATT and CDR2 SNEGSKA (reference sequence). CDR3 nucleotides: TGCAGTGCTAAGTCGGCAGGGGGTTTCAATCAGCCCCAGCATTTT. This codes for CSAKSAGGFNQPQHF.

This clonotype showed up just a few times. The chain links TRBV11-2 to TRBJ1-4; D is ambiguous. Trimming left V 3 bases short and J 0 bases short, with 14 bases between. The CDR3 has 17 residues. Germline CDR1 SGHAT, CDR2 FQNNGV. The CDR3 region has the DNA TGTGCCAGCAGCTTCCCCTCCTGGCGTTCAACTAATGAAAAACTGTTTTTT. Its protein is CASSFPSWRSTNEKLFF.

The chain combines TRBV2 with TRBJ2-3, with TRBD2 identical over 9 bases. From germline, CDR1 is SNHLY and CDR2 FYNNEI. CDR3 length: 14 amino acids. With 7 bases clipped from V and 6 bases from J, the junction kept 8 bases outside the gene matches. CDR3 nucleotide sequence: TGTGCCAGCAAGTTGGGACTAGCAGGTGATACGCAGTATTTT. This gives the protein CASKLGLAGDTQYF.

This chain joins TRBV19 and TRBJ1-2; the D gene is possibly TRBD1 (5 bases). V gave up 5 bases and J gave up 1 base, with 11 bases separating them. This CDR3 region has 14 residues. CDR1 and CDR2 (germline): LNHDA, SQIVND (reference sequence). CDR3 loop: CASSPGPFNYGYTF. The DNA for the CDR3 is TGTGCCAGTAGTCCGGGACCGTTTAACTATGGCTACACCTTC. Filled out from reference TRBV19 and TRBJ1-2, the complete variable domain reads DGGITQSPKYLFRKEGQNVTLSCEQNLNHDAMYWYRQDPGQGLRLIYYSQIVNDFQKGDIAEGYSVSREKKESFPLTVTSAQKNPTAFYLCASSPGPFNYGYTFGSGTRLTVV.

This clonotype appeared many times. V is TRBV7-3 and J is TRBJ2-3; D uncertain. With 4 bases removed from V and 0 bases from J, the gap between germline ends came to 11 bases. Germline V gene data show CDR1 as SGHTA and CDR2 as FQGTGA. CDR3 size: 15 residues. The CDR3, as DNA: TGTGCCAGCAGCTCTAGGAGCTCTAGCACAGATACGCAGTATTTT. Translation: CASSSRSSSTDTQYF.

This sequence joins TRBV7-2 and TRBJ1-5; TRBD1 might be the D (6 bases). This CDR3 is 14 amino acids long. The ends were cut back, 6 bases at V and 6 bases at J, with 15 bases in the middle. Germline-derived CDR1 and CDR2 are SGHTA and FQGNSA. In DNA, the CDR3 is TGTGCCAGCAGGCCCCCGGGGGCTGGTCAGCCCCAGCATTTT. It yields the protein CASRPPGAGQPQHF.

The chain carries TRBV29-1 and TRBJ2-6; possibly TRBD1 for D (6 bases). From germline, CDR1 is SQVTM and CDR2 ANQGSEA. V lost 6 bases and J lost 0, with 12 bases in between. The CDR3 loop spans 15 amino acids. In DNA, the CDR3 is TGCAGCGTCTCAGGGGTCTACTCTGGGGCCAACGTCCTGACTTTC. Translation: CSVSGVYSGANVLTF.